These 27 T cell receptor beta chains share one sample of origin, sequenced in a study of cytotoxic CD8 clonotypes in ibrutinib-treated CLL. The data were produced by immunoSEQ multiplex PCR, yet TCRdb's version contains in-frame clones alone and is incomplete. The sample records around 310,000 clones, about 77% being singletons. The sample here was PBMCs, taken before ibrutinib treatment. These TCRs come from a human donor with chronic lymphocytic leukemia.

J is TRBJ1-3 and V is TRBV2, with 9 nucleotides matching TRBD1. Trimming cost V 5 bases and J 2 bases; bases outside gene matches: 10. The germline V gene has CDR1 SNHLY and CDR2 FYNNEI. The CDR3 is made up of 17 amino acids. CDR3 amino acids: CASSPGQGRLAGNTIYF. The CDR3, as DNA: TGTGCCAGCAGTCCGGGACAGGGACGCTTGGCTGGAAACACCATATATTTT.

The CDR3 bases are TGTGCCAGCAGCTTAGGGGTATGGGAGACCCAGTACTTC. Translating gives CASSLGVWETQYF. V and J are TRBV7-6 and TRBJ2-5, with no clear D. CDR1 and CDR2 from the germline V gene are SGHVS and FNYEAQ. The CDR3 contains 13 residues. The ends were cut back, 1 base at V and 5 bases at J, with 8 bases in the middle.

V is TRBV6-1 and J is TRBJ1-5; D is uncertain. The CDR3 consists of 13 residues. Germline CDR1 is MNHNS and CDR2 is SASEGT. V lost 7 bases, J lost 16 bases, and 23 bases lay in between. CDR3 sequence reads: CASTISGTALKHF. In DNA, the CDR3 is TGTGCCAGCACCATTAGTGGAACAGCCCTAAAACATTTT.

The V call is TRBV4-2, the J call TRBJ1-4; 7 bases are shared with TRBD1. The V gene end was trimmed by 2 bases and the J gene end by 8 bases; junction bases not matched to a gene: 8. CDR1 and CDR2 (germline): LGHNA, YNFKEQ. The CDR3 sequence is 15 residues long. CDR3 sequence: CASSQPDRAGEKLFF. The CDR3 DNA sequence: TGTGCCAGCAGCCAACCCGACAGGGCGGGAGAAAAACTGTTTTTT.

CDR3 sequence reads: CASSRETGGVDEQYF. The CDR3 region has the DNA TGTGCCAGCTCGCGCGAGACAGGGGGCGTCGACGAGCAGTACTTC. The genes are TRBV18 and TRBJ2-7; 10 bases map to TRBD1. Germline V gene data show CDR1 as KGHSH and CDR2 as LQKENI. The CDR3 totals 15 residues. V was clipped by 6 bases and J by 5 bases; unmatched bases: 10.

This sequence joins TRBV30 and TRBJ2-1; D gene unclear. The V gene lost 4 bases and the J gene lost 0 bases, with 19 bases spanning the gap. Germline-derived CDR1 and CDR2 are GTSNPN and SVGIG (reference sequence). This CDR3 has 17 amino acids. CDR3 in amino acids: CAWTSRWLENSYNEQFF. CDR3 sequence (DNA): TGTGCCTGGACCTCCCGGTGGTTAGAGAACTCCTACAATGAGCAGTTCTTC.

This clone was counted only a few times. The chain recombines TRBV5-1 with TRBJ2-3, with 15 bases identical to TRBD2. Trimming took 4 bases from V and 4 from J; bases not matched to a gene: 10. This CDR3 has 18 residues. CDR1 is SGHRS and CDR2 is YFSETQ in the germline V gene. CDR3 DNA: TGCGCCAGCAGCCACTTCCGGACTAGCGGGAGGGTCCCAGATACGCAGTATTTT. It yields the protein CASSHFRTSGRVPDTQYF.

The genes are TRBV6-1 and TRBJ2-7; 9 bases agree with TRBD2. The V and J ends lost 6 bases and 3 bases, in that order; junction bases with no gene match: 9. There are 15 residues in the CDR3. Germline CDR1 MNHNS, CDR2 SASEGT. The CDR3 reads CASSPGGGVSYEQYF. The CDR3 nucleotides are TGTGCCAGCAGCCCTGGCGGGGGGGTTAGCTACGAGCAGTACTTC.

The count of this clone is one. The chain couples TRBV29-1 to TRBJ2-1; 14 positions agree with TRBD2. The CDR3 runs to 15 residues. CDR1 is SQVTM, CDR2 ANQGSEA, per germline. Unmatched junction bases numbered 4, after V lost 2 bases and J lost 7 bases. The chain's CDR3 is CSVEPTSGRDNEQFF. CDR3 DNA: TGCAGCGTTGAACCGACTAGCGGGAGGGATAATGAGCAGTTCTTC.

The genes are TRBV7-2 and TRBJ2-2; weak D call: TRBD2 (5 bases). Between the trimmed V and J ends, which lost 2 bases and 4 bases, there was a span of 8 bases. CDR3 length: 14 amino acids. Per germline, CDR1 SGHTA and CDR2 FQGNSA. The CDR3 nucleotides read TGTGCCAGCAGCTTATTAGAGGGCACCGGGGAGCTGTTTTTT. It specifies CASSLLEGTGELFF. Full variable domain (remainder filled in from reference TRBV7-2 and TRBJ2-2): GAGVSQSPSNKVTEKGKDVELRCDPISGHTALYWYRQSLGQGLEFLIYFQGNSAPDKSGLPSDRFSAERTGGSVSTLTIQRTQQEDSAVYLCASSLLEGTGELFFGEGSRLTVL.

The chain joins TRBV6-1 to TRBJ2-7; D uncertain. This CDR3 region has 16 residues. V lost 3 bases and J lost 1, with 16 bases in between. Germline lookup yields CDR1 MNHNS and CDR2 SASEGT. As DNA, the CDR3 is TGTGCCAGCAGTGACCCCTATGATGGAATGTCCTACGAGCAGTACTTC. Residues: CASSDPYDGMSYEQYF.

The chain is built from TRBV9 and TRBJ2-3; 10 bases align to TRBD2. Germline lookup yields CDR1 SGDLS and CDR2 YYNGEE. The CDR3 totals 16 residues. The ends lost 3 bases at V and 4 bases at J; junction bases unmatched: 8. The CDR3 DNA sequence: TGTGCCAGCAGCGAGAAGACTAGCGGGCTGGCAGATACGCAGTATTTT. Residues: CASSEKTSGLADTQYF.

The chain combines TRBV5-1 with TRBJ1-5; the D is unclear. Germline CDR1 is SGHRS and CDR2 is YFSETQ. CDR3 size: 15 residues. Trimming stripped 4 bases from V and 2 bases from J, with 13 bases between. CDR3 residues: CASSPDVSGNQPQHF. Written as DNA, the CDR3 is TGCGCCAGCAGCCCAGACGTTTCGGGCAATCAGCCCCAGCATTTT.

CDR3 nucleotide sequence: TGTGCCAGCAGCTTACAGGCCACTGAAGCTTTCTTT. Translating it yields CASSLQATEAFF. The chain carries TRBV5-6 and TRBJ1-1; D possibly corresponds to TRBD1 (5 bases). This CDR3 has 12 residues. V was clipped by 2 bases and J by 4 bases, with 6 bases between them. Per germline, CDR1 SGHDT and CDR2 YYEEEE.

Regarding this clone: The same CDR3 can be traced to other DNA sequences in this sample. This chain's CDR3 is CASSYIAIPSYEQYF. CDR3 in DNA: TGTGCCAGCAGTTACATAGCGATACCGAGTTACGAGCAGTACTTC. The chain recombines TRBV6-5 with TRBJ2-7; D might be TRBD2 (5 bases). Trimming left V 2 bases short and J 4 bases short, with 15 bases between. The CDR3 length is 15 residues. The germline V gene has CDR1 MNHEY and CDR2 SVGAGI.

This chain uses TRBV7-9 with TRBJ2-6; D unclear. The germline V and J ends were trimmed by 1 base and 0 bases, with 13 bases remaining between them. In germline, CDR1 is SEHNR, CDR2 FQNEAQ (reference sequence). The CDR3 length is 18 residues. CDR3 residues: CASSLGFSARSGANVLTF. The CDR3 nucleotides read TGTGCCAGCAGCTTAGGATTTTCAGCGCGCTCTGGGGCCAACGTCCTGACTTTC.

This chain joins TRBV28 and TRBJ1-2, with a tentative D call TRBD1 (5 bases). The germline V and J ends were trimmed by 6 bases and 4 bases, with 12 bases remaining between them. The germline V gene encodes CDR1 MDHEN and CDR2 SYDVKM. The CDR3 covers 13 residues. The CDR3 here is CASRSREVYGYTF. CDR3 in DNA: TGTGCCAGCAGAAGCAGGGAGGTCTATGGCTACACCTTC.

The rearrangement joins TRBV4-1 to TRBJ1-5, with a possible D match to TRBD1 (6 bases). Germline V gives CDR1 MGHRA, CDR2 YSYEKL. CDR3 length: 16 amino acids. Trimming took off 4 bases at V and 4 bases at J, with 17 bases between the two ends. CDR3 DNA: TGCGCCAGCAGCCGTGGGTCGACAGGTCTTAATCAGCCCCAGCATTTT. Translating it yields CASSRGSTGLNQPQHF.

This clone was recorded only once. The J gene is TRBJ2-5, the V gene TRBV29-1, with 16 bases that match TRBD2. V shed 3 bases, J shed 5 bases, and the junction held 6 bases outside the gene matches. CDR3 length: 16 residues. Germline CDR1 is SQVTM and CDR2 is ANQGSEA. The CDR3 bases are TGCAGCGTTGATGGGACTAGCGGGAGGGCCCCTGAGACCCAGTACTTC. Protein sequence: CSVDGTSGRAPETQYF.

The V call is TRBV6-6, the J call TRBJ2-5; 9 nucleotides match TRBD2. The trim removed 0 bases at V and 5 bases at J, leaving 7 bases unmatched. The CDR3 sequence is 16 residues long. CDR1 and CDR2 from the germline V gene are MNHNY and SVGAGI (reference sequence). CDR3 in amino acids: CASSYSGGRAPETQYF. The CDR3 DNA follows: TGTGCCAGCAGTTACTCGGGCGGGAGGGCCCCGGAGACCCAGTACTTC.

This clone has only one observation. This chain uses TRBV6-6 with TRBJ2-1, with 10 bases identical to TRBD2. The CDR3 loop spans 16 amino acids. The germline V gene encodes CDR1 MNHNY and CDR2 SVGAGI (reference sequence). V lost 2 bases to trimming and J lost 10 bases; unmatched junction nucleotides: 11. CDR3: CASSYPSGRGRWEQFF. Here the CDR3 DNA reads TGTGCCAGCAGTTACCCGAGCGGGAGGGGGCGATGGGAGCAGTTCTTC.

The genes are TRBV18 and TRBJ2-7; D perhaps matches TRBD2 (6 bases). The V and J ends lost 2 bases and 3 bases respectively, with 11 bases between them. Per the germline V gene, CDR1 is KGHSH and CDR2 is LQKENI. CDR3 length: 14 residues. As DNA, the CDR3 is TGTGCCAGCTCACCAGAGCAGGACTACTACGAGCAGTACTTC. This codes for CASSPEQDYYEQYF.

The chain joins TRBV14 to TRBJ2-1, with D tentatively TRBD2 (5 bases). V lost 1 base and J lost 14, with 15 bases in between. This CDR3 has 13 amino acids. Germline-derived CDR1 and CDR2 are SGHDN and FVKESK. CDR3 sequence reads: CASSQGVLVPKFF. In DNA form, the CDR3 reads TGTGCCAGCAGCCAAGGGGTACTAGTTCCCAAGTTCTTC.

The V call is TRBV11-3, the J call TRBJ2-7; TRBD1 agrees at 10 bases. Trimming at V came to 2 bases and at J to 5 bases, leaving 12 bases not matched to a gene. Germline assignment: CDR1 SGHNT and CDR2 YENEEA. The CDR3 sequence is 17 residues long. The CDR3 region is CASSLSLGQGTGHEQYF. The CDR3 DNA follows: TGTGCCAGCAGCTTAAGTTTGGGACAGGGGACGGGCCACGAGCAGTACTTC.

The chain employs TRBV15 and TRBJ1-4; the match to TRBD1 covers 12 bases. Germline lookup yields CDR1 LNHNV and CDR2 YYDKDF (reference sequence). The CDR3 is made up of 16 amino acids. With V trimmed by 1 base and J by 8 bases, 5 bases remained unmatched. Written as DNA, the CDR3 is TGTGCCACCAGCAGAGGTGGGGACAGGGGGCTGGAAAAACTGTTTTTT. Protein product: CATSRGGDRGLEKLFF.

The gene calls are TRBV5-1 and TRBJ2-3, with D hard to call. Germline CDR1 reads SGHRS; CDR2 reads YFSETQ. The V end was cut by 2 bases, the J end by 5 bases, with 6 bases between. There are 12 residues in the CDR3. CDR3 sequence: CASSLQLDTQYF. In nucleotides, the CDR3 is TGCGCCAGCAGCTTACAATTAGATACGCAGTATTTT.

V usage is TRBV19 and J usage is TRBJ2-1; TRBD1 matches 9 bases. The CDR3 has 15 amino acids. Germline loops: CDR1 LNHDA, CDR2 SQIVND (reference sequence). Unmatched junction bases numbered 5, after V lost 5 bases and J lost 3 bases. The CDR3 reads CASSQDRGGYNEQFF. CDR3 DNA: TGTGCCAGTAGTCAGGACAGGGGTGGCTACAATGAGCAGTTCTTC.